The 5 T cell receptor beta chains below were found in one sample sequenced in a study of control samples from healthy donors and cancer patients. Libraries were prepared by immunoSEQ multiplex PCR; TCRdb keeps only in-frame clonotypes and omits some of them. The sample shows some 110,000 clones, about four fifths of them seen only once. Specimen: blood. These receptors were obtained from a woman aged 50 to 60 in good health.

CDR3 DNA sequence: TGTGCCAGCAGTTTCTACAGGCCAAATAATTCACCCCTCCACTTT. This translates into CASSFYRPNNSPLHF. This sequence joins TRBV6-2 or TRBV6-3 and TRBJ1-6, with D possibly matching TRBD1 (5 bases). The V end was cut by 4 bases, the J end by 5 bases, with 12 bases between. Looked up from germline, CDR1 is MNHEY and CDR2 is SVGEGT. This CDR3 comprises 15 residues.

The chain uses TRBV4-2 and TRBJ2-1, with 11 bases lining up with TRBD2. Germline V CDR1 and CDR2: LGHNA, YNFKEQ. Trimming at V came to 3 bases and at J to 2 bases, leaving 12 bases not matched to a gene. The CDR3 has 19 amino acids. The CDR3 spells CASSQDQRISGGAYNEQFF. The CDR3 DNA reads TGTGCCAGCAGCCAGGATCAACGAATTAGCGGGGGGGCCTACAATGAGCAGTTCTTC.

The chain links TRBV4-1 to TRBJ2-7, with no clear D. Between the trimmed V and J ends, which lost 3 bases and 4 bases, there was a span of 10 bases. This CDR3 has 13 amino acids. Germline V lookup: CDR1 MGHRA, CDR2 YSYEKL. The CDR3 bases are TGCGCCAGCAGCCAGGATTGGGTGTACGAGCAGTACTTC. It codes for CASSQDWVYEQYF.

The chain recombines TRBV7-9 with TRBJ1-6, with D perhaps TRBD1 (6 bases). The CDR3 totals 15 residues. Trimming left V 0 bases short and J 5 bases short, with 8 bases between. Per the germline V gene, CDR1 is SEHNR and CDR2 is FQNEAQ (reference sequence). CDR3 sequence (DNA): TGTGCCAGCAGCTTAGCAGCAGGGGATAATTCACCCCTCCACTTT. Amino acid sequence: CASSLAAGDNSPLHF.

The rearrangement joins TRBV4-2 to TRBJ2-1, with 7 bases that match TRBD2. CDR3 size: 13 residues. CDR1 and CDR2 from the germline V gene are LGHNA and YNFKEQ. The V segment lost 6 bases and the J segment 5 bases; nucleotides outside the gene matches: 4. CDR3 sequence: CASRLREDNEQFF. The DNA for the CDR3 is TGTGCCAGCAGACTCCGGGAGGACAATGAGCAGTTCTTC.